The source of this T cell receptor (beta chain) is a study of T cell responses to AZD1222 COVID-19 vaccine. General study findings and limits: Regions 160-218 and 743-854 held dominance among vaccine-associated CD4 TCRs, which spanned spike. The sample set comprised mostly white British donors with more females, and clonal diversity was possibly underestimated.

Comment on this clone: Antigen unknown.

The CDR3 loop spans 15 amino acids. Germline V gives CDR1 SGHTA, CDR2 FQGNSA. V shed 1 base and J shed 2 bases, with 12 bases lying between them. The assay was immunoSEQ multiplex PCR, and TCRdb's table has in-frame clones only and misses some. The top ten hold 26% of the sample, which has more than 75,000 clones, roughly 90% seen once. The source material was peripheral blood, sampled on day 0 of AZD1222 vaccination. The TCR originated in an adult in good health. This chain connects TRBV7-2 to TRBJ2-7; weak D call: TRBD1 (6 bases). The CDR3 coding sequence is TGTGCCAGCAGCTTAGGCAGGGGACGTACCTACGAGCAGTACTTC. It translates to CASSLGRGRTYEQYF. Drawing the rest from reference TRBV7-2 and TRBJ2-7, the complete variable domain is GAGVSQSPSNKVTEKGKDVELRCDPISGHTALYWYRQSLGQGLEFLIYFQGNSAPDKSGLPSDRFSAERTGGSVSTLTIQRTQQEDSAVYLCASSLGRGRTYEQYFGPGTRLTVT.